Described below is a single T cell receptor (beta chain) sequence and its context. As yet, its antigen is unknown. The sample is drawn from a study of T cell repertoires in cytomegalovirus infection. The wider study: Both a matching HLA type and CMV infection were indicated by public TCR beta signatures.

Study results and limitations: Frequencies of public TCR beta families were cumulated, and this identified carriers of CMV plus the relevant HLA. Dominating the ex vivo response were HLA-C-restricted CMV-specific TCR beta clonotypes.

TCRdb re-derived calls from the reads in MiXCR, one entry per CDR3 protein. The sample carries just under 500,000 distinct CDR3 sequences, about 33% recorded once. The CDR3 length is 17 residues. Per the germline V gene, CDR1 is SGHAT and CDR2 is FQNNGV. V lost 4 bases to trimming and J lost 3 bases; unmatched junction nucleotides: 11. The sequence derives from a human donor in good health (CMV status not recorded). Some clones in this sample may be carry-over from other donors' samples. The genes are TRBV11-2 and TRBJ2-3; 9 bases fit TRBD2. The material sequenced was cultured PBMCs, taken from culture after CMV antigen stimulation. This CDR3 is CASSSPGGLAGTDTQYF. The CDR3 DNA reads as TGTGCCAGCAGCTCCCCGGGTGGGCTAGCGGGAACAGATACGCAGTATTTT.